Described below is a single T cell receptor (beta chain) sequence and its context. V was pared by 10 bases and J by 5 bases, with 27 bases between. The CDR3 loop spans 17 amino acids. Data came from immunoSEQ multiplex PCR; TCRdb stores just in-frame clones and leaves some out. The data contain approximately 1.5 million clones, 98% of them seen just once; the ten biggest clones take up around 0.47%. The record originates from a study of shared clonotypes between healthy human individuals. The sequenced sample consisted of naive CD4+ T cells sorted from blood. Subset reported: CD45RA+ positively selected. This sequence was found in a man younger than 45 in good health. The V and J genes are TRBV23-1 and TRBJ1-5, with unresolved D. TRBV23-1 is sorted into the ORF group, with uncertain function. DNA for the CDR3: TGCGCCAACCGTTTTGTCGGCGAGACGTTGGAAGATCAGCCCCAGCATTTT. Translation gives CANRFVGETLEDQPQHF.